Below are 16 T cell receptor beta chains sequenced from a single sample in a study of CD8 T cells in ankylosing spondylitis. TCRdb called the 5' RACE reads again in MiXCR, with one record for every CDR3 protein. The repertoire has about 340,000 distinct CDR3 sequences, 14% to 15% of them found once; the top ten carry around 1%. The specimen was blood, either unsorted or a sorted T cell fraction (not recorded which). These receptors all stem from a male donor with ankylosing spondylitis or in good health (not recorded which).

The rearrangement uses TRBV7-2 and TRBJ1-5; D is ambiguous. The V and J ends lost 1 base and 4 bases respectively, with 11 bases between them. Germline lookup yields CDR1 SGHTA and CDR2 FQGNSA. This CDR3 contains 15 residues. The CDR3 DNA follows: TGTGCCAGCAGCTTAGAGAGGCTCTCTAATCAGCCCCAGCATTTT. Its protein is CASSLERLSNQPQHF.

The V gene is TRBV12-3 or TRBV12-4, the J gene TRBJ1-2, with a possible D match to TRBD1 (5 bases). V was pared by 3 bases and J by 4 bases, with 12 bases between. The CDR3 covers 14 residues. The CDR3 loop is CASSFGDGPYGYTF. The CDR3 coding sequence is TGTGCCAGCAGTTTTGGGGACGGCCCCTATGGCTACACCTTC.

The genes are TRBV18 and TRBJ1-2, with a weak D call TRBD1 (5 bases). Deletions cut 2 bases from V and 11 bases from J, with 12 bases between. Per the germline V gene, CDR1 is KGHSH and CDR2 is LQKENI. The CDR3 contains 12 residues. Here the CDR3 reads CASSPTREKYTF. CDR3 DNA sequence: TGTGCCAGCTCACCAACCAGGGAGAAGTACACCTTC.

The sample holds a few counts of this clonotype. The chain links TRBV5-1 to TRBJ2-5; D is possibly TRBD1 (6 bases). Germline V gives CDR1 SGHRS, CDR2 YFSETQ. CDR3 length: 14 residues. The V end was cut by 4 bases, the J end by 1 base, with 11 bases between. The CDR3 protein is CASSRGQLQETQYF. The CDR3 DNA is TGCGCCAGCAGCCGAGGACAGCTCCAAGAGACCCAGTACTTC.

The rearrangement uses TRBV3-1 and TRBJ2-1, with 7 bases matching TRBD2. The junction had 12 bases not matched to a gene; V was cut back by 4 bases and J by 9 bases. Looked up from germline, CDR1 is LGHDT and CDR2 is YNNKEL (reference sequence). The CDR3 loop spans 15 amino acids. DNA for the CDR3: TGTGCCAGCAGCCGGGGAGGGACTATATATGTTGAGCAGTTCTTC. This translates into CASSRGGTIYVEQFF.

The sample holds many counts of this clonotype. The genes are TRBV12-3 or TRBV12-4 and TRBJ1-4; possibly TRBD1 for D (5 bases). Between the trimmed V and J ends, which lost 5 bases and 7 bases, there was a span of 14 bases. This CDR3 is 14 amino acids long. DNA of the CDR3: TGTGCCAGCAGTCTAACCAGGGAAAGTGAAAAACTGTTTTTT. Its protein is CASSLTRESEKLFF.

This clonotype has more than one count but fewer than ten. The gene calls are TRBV29-1 and TRBJ1-4, with D possibly being TRBD1 (5 bases). V lost 2 bases and J lost 13, with 14 bases in between. The CDR3 loop spans 12 amino acids. The germline V gene encodes CDR1 SQVTM and CDR2 ANQGSEA. As DNA, the CDR3 is TGCAGCGTTGAAAGTTGGGGCAAGGGACTGTTTTTT. Translating it yields CSVESWGKGLFF. The whole variable domain, remainder taken from reference TRBV29-1 and TRBJ1-4, is SAVISQKPSRDICQRGTSLTIQCQVDSQVTMMFWYRQQPGQSLTLIATANQGSEATYESGFVIDKFPISRPNLTFSTLTVSNMSPEDSSIYLCSVESWGKGLFFGSGTQLSVL.

This clonotype appeared a few times. This chain uses TRBV5-6 with TRBJ2-1, with 7 bases identical to TRBD2. The CDR3 has 13 residues. V shed 3 bases and J 6 bases; nucleotides not matched to a gene: 3. The germline CDR1 and CDR2 sequences are SGHDT and YYEEEE. The CDR3 sequence is CASSYGLVNEQFF. The CDR3 bases are TGTGCCAGCAGCTACGGACTAGTCAATGAGCAGTTCTTC.

This chain joins TRBV12-3 or TRBV12-4 and TRBJ2-1, with D possibly being TRBD2 (5 bases). This CDR3 is built from 13 residues. Trimming removed 1 base from V and 13 bases from J, with 14 bases in between. CDR3 in DNA: TGTGCCAGCAGTTTAGAAGCCAGCGGCTCCCAGTTCTTC. Translated: CASSLEASGSQFF.

V gene TRBV12-3 or TRBV12-4 combines with J gene TRBJ2-2, with a tentative D call TRBD2 (6 bases). The CDR3 consists of 15 residues. Trimming cost V 5 bases and J 5 bases, with 15 bases left between them. The CDR3 here is CASSPGLHQTGELFF. The CDR3 DNA reads as TGTGCCAGCAGTCCCGGACTACACCAAACCGGGGAGCTGTTTTTT.

This clonotype is medium-sized within its sample. J is TRBJ1-1 and V is TRBV12-3 or TRBV12-4, with D uncertain. The CDR3 has 12 amino acids. The V end lost 9 bases, the J end lost 4 bases, and 12 bases lay between the germline ends. The CDR3 DNA reads TGTGCCAGTTCTAACCACGGCACTGAAGCTTTCTTT. This encodes CASSNHGTEAFF.

In its sample, this clonotype was seen a few times. This sequence joins TRBV2 and TRBJ2-2; 8 bases match TRBD2. This CDR3 spans 15 amino acids. V lost 7 bases and J lost 1; bases outside the gene matches: 5. Germline V gives CDR1 SNHLY, CDR2 FYNNEI. The CDR3 nucleotides are TGTGCCAGCATTACGGGACTAGGGAACACCGGGGAGCTGTTTTTT. Its translation: CASITGLGNTGELFF.

Only a few counts were recorded for this clonotype. The chain combines TRBV27 with TRBJ2-1, with 10 nucleotides matching TRBD1. Germline CDR1 and CDR2: MNHEY and SMNVEV (reference sequence). The CDR3 has 16 residues. Unmatched junction bases numbered 12, after V lost 6 bases and J lost 7 bases. The CDR3 sequence: CASRPGPGQGRNEQFF. CDR3 DNA sequence: TGTGCCAGCAGGCCAGGACCGGGACAGGGGAGGAATGAGCAGTTCTTC.

This clonotype has more than one count but fewer than ten. The chain combines TRBV10-3 with TRBJ1-1; no clear D gene. The CDR3 is 16 amino acids. Trimming stripped 0 bases from V and 1 base from J, with 12 bases between. CDR1 and CDR2 from the germline V gene are ENHRY and SYGVKD. CDR3 residues: CAISESGGASNTEAFF. The CDR3 bases are TGTGCCATCAGTGAGTCCGGCGGAGCTTCGAACACTGAAGCTTTCTTT.

The V call is TRBV3-1, the J call TRBJ2-2; 15 nucleotides agree with TRBD2. This CDR3 comprises 15 residues. Germline V CDR1 and CDR2: LGHDT, YNNKEL (reference sequence). Trimming took 4 bases from V and 6 from J; bases not matched to a gene: 0. The chain's CDR3 is CASSRTSGRAGELFF. CDR3 DNA: TGTGCCAGCAGCCGGACTAGCGGGAGGGCCGGGGAGCTGTTTTTT. Combining the CDR3 with reference TRBV3-1 and TRBJ2-2 gives the whole variable domain DTAVSQTPKYLVTQMGNDKSIKCEQNLGHDTMYWYKQDSKKFLKIMFSYNNKELIINETVPNRFSPKSPDKAHLNLHINSLELGDSAVYFCASSRTSGRAGELFFGEGSRLTVL.

This clonotype has ten or more counts. The rearrangement links TRBV4-1 to TRBJ1-5, with 8 nucleotides matching TRBD1. The CDR3 totals 17 residues. In germline, CDR1 is MGHRA, CDR2 YSYEKL. J gave up 4 bases and V 4 bases, and 12 bases lay outside the gene matches. CDR3 in DNA: TGCGCCAGCAGCCCCACGCCGGGGGACAGGACTAATCAGCCCCAGCATTTT. This codes for CASSPTPGDRTNQPQHF.